Many counts were recorded for the clone carrying this T cell receptor (beta chain). Its antigen is as yet unknown. The V gene's germline CDR1 is SEHNR and CDR2 FQNEAQ (reference sequence). The CDR3 covers 13 residues. V lost 5 bases and J 8 bases, leaving 13 bases between the germline ends. This entry is derived from a study of T-cell memory formation after mild COVID-19. Turning to the study itself: TCR clusters were largely donor specific. Study-level results: Later expanders leaned toward CD4+, whereas clones contracting from day 15 to 85 were balanced CD4/CD8.

After 5'RACE with constant-segment primers, TCR alpha and TCR beta cDNA libraries carrying sample barcodes and UMIs were obtained. TCRdb ran MiXCR on the 5' RACE reads and lists one entry per CDR3 protein. The top ten hold roughly 2.2% of the sample, which has about 130,000 distinct CDR3 sequences, about 6% seen once. This TCR was recovered from an adult woman who had mild COVID-19 (a few samples of this study predate the infection). Cell type and time point are not known. Sequenced: PBMCs or a T cell subset sorted from them (not recorded which). V and J are TRBV7-9 and TRBJ2-1; a possible D gene is TRBD2 (6 bases). The CDR3 DNA is TGTGCCAGCAGCCTGGACTATGGCGATGAGCAGTTCTTC. Protein product: CASSLDYGDEQFF.